The 20 T cell receptor beta chains listed next were all sequenced from one sample in a study of human T cells and chemical hapten exposure (dated by TCRdb to about 2021). Library construction relied on RACE. Sequencer: NextSeq 500. TCRdb handled the public reads itself, with Q25 trimming in fastp and clone calling in MiXCR, and kept productive beta chains. A single entry per CDR3 protein holds the most common genes and DNA from its merged rows. The table for this sample lists roughly 260,000 distinct CDR3 sequences; approximately 8.6% of them were counted only once. Over 2% of the sample comes from the top ten. This specimen's time point label, per the study, means: pre-sensitization, week 0. The treatment or condition label corresponds to: therapeutic diphenylcyclopropenone sensitization with weekly scalp DPC. The sequenced sample was whole blood, obtained in connection with sensitization to the hapten diphenylcyclopropenone (DPC). The source of these receptors is a woman in her thirties or forties with alopecia areata. Some clones in this sample may be carry-over from other donors' samples.

As to this clonotype: The junction departs from the called germline gene at one end, perhaps through a read error. The chain links TRBV5-6 to TRBJ1-2; D not resolved. Germline CDR1 is SGHDT and CDR2 is YYEEEE. CDR3 length equals 13 residues. Here the CDR3 DNA reads TGTGCCAGCACCTTGGAGGCCTACTATGGCTACACCTTC. Translated, it gives CASTLEAYYGYTF.

This clonotype was picked up a small number of times. The rearrangement joins TRBV7-9 to TRBJ1-1; D remains ambiguous. CDR1 is SEHNR, CDR2 FQNEAQ, per germline (reference sequence). Trimming left V 3 bases short and J 6 bases short, with 11 bases between. The length of the CDR3 is 13 residues. This chain's CDR3 is CASSFGRTSEAFF. Written as DNA, the CDR3 is TGTGCCAGCAGCTTCGGACGGACTTCTGAAGCTTTCTTT.

The chain carries TRBV10-3 and TRBJ2-3; D possibly corresponds to TRBD2 (6 bases). Germline V gene lookup returns CDR1 ENHRY and CDR2 SYGVKD. There are 12 residues in the CDR3. V lost 5 bases and J lost 6, with 9 bases in between. The CDR3, as DNA: TGTGCCATCAGTCCTAGCGTGGATACGCAGTATTTT. Translated: CAISPSVDTQYF.

This clonotype has ten or more counts. The chain uses TRBV27 and TRBJ2-7, with TRBD1 identical over 10 bases. Germline-derived CDR1 and CDR2 are MNHEY and SMNVEV (reference sequence). This CDR3 contains 16 residues. Unmatched junction bases numbered 13, after V lost 6 bases and J lost 5 bases. For the CDR3, the DNA is TGTGCCAGCAGACCCGAGAGGGGGACAGGGGTGAACGAGCAGTACTTC. Its translation: CASRPERGTGVNEQYF.

This CDR3 reads CASSLVPGAKNIQYF. CDR3 nucleotides: TGTGCCAGCAGCTTAGTACCGGGGGCCAAAAACATTCAGTACTTC. The genes are TRBV7-9 and TRBJ2-4, with a possible D match to TRBD2 (5 bases). Germline V gives CDR1 SEHNR, CDR2 FQNEAQ (reference sequence). V was trimmed by 1 base and J by 1 base, leaving 8 bases between them. The CDR3 loop spans 15 amino acids.

This sequence joins TRBV6-6 and TRBJ2-5; unclear D gene. CDR1 MNHNY and CDR2 SVGAGI come from the germline V gene (reference sequence). The V gene lost 6 bases and the J gene lost 1 base, with 9 bases spanning the gap. The CDR3 covers 13 residues. The CDR3 spells CASSSNGQETQYF. In DNA form, the CDR3 reads TGTGCCAGCAGCTCTAACGGCCAAGAGACCCAGTACTTC.

The V and J genes are TRBV3-1 and TRBJ2-7; tentatively, D is TRBD1 or TRBD2 (5 bases each). Germline V gene sequence: CDR1 LGHDT, CDR2 YNNKEL (reference sequence). The CDR3 totals 14 residues. V lost 0 bases to trimming and J lost 6 bases, with 12 bases between them. CDR3 DNA sequence: TGTGCCAGCAGCCAAGAAGTCGGGGCCGGCGAGCAGTACTTC. Protein product: CASSQEVGAGEQYF.

This clonotype was seen a few times. The chain combines TRBV11-2 with TRBJ2-7; the match to TRBD1 covers 7 bases. Germline V gene sequence: CDR1 SGHAT, CDR2 FQNNGV. This CDR3 has 14 residues. J lost 6 bases, V lost 3 bases, and 8 bases had no gene match. The CDR3 DNA follows: TGTGCCAGCAGCTTTTCCGGGACAGCCGGCGAGCAGTACTTC. It specifies CASSFSGTAGEQYF.

This clonotype was seen more than once but under ten times. The chain employs TRBV7-2 and TRBJ2-5, with 7 nucleotides matching TRBD2. After removal of 2 bases from V and 5 bases from J, the junction contained 2 bases not matched to a gene. Germline loops: CDR1 SGHTA, CDR2 FQGNSA. This CDR3 is 13 amino acids long. CDR3 nucleotide sequence: TGTGCCAGCAGCTTACTACTAGCGGAGACCCAGTACTTC. Its translation is CASSLLLAETQYF.

This clonotype has only a few counts. CDR3 loop: CSVGVSGMNTEAFF. The CDR3, as DNA: TGCAGCGTCGGTGTGTCAGGAATGAACACTGAAGCTTTCTTT. V is TRBV29-1 and J is TRBJ1-1; no clear D gene. The V and J ends lost 6 bases and 0 bases respectively, with 14 bases between them. There are 14 residues in the CDR3. Germline V lookup: CDR1 SQVTM, CDR2 ANQGSEA. Full variable domain (remainder filled in from reference TRBV29-1 and TRBJ1-1): SAVISQKPSRDICQRGTSLTIQCQVDSQVTMMFWYRQQPGQSLTLIATANQGSEATYESGFVIDKFPISRPNLTFSTLTVSNMSPEDSSIYLCSVGVSGMNTEAFFGQGTRLTVV.

This sequence joins TRBV7-3 and TRBJ2-1; 8 positions match TRBD2. The J segment lost 9 bases and the V segment lost 5 bases, leaving 12 bases of the junction unmatched. CDR3 length: 15 amino acids. Per the germline V gene, CDR1 is SGHTA and CDR2 is FQGTGA. The CDR3, as DNA: TGTGCCAGCAGCGCCCAACCGGGAGGGCCAGCTGAGCAGTTCTTC. Encoded protein: CASSAQPGGPAEQFF.

The chain uses TRBV29-1 and TRBJ2-3; the D is unclear. Germline loops: CDR1 SQVTM, CDR2 ANQGSEA. The length of the CDR3 is 11 residues. V lost 7 bases, J lost 1 base, and 6 bases lay in between. The CDR3 nucleotides are TGCAGCGGGGTTGGCACAGATACGCAGTATTTT. Its protein is CSGVGTDTQYF.

This clonotype has just a few counts. The J gene is TRBJ2-5, the V gene TRBV29-1, with 8 bases aligning to TRBD2. Looked up from germline, CDR1 is SQVTM and CDR2 is ANQGSEA. The ends lost 4 bases at V and 5 bases at J; junction bases unmatched: 6. CDR3 length: 13 amino acids. CDR3 amino acids: CSVVGRALETQYF. In nucleotides, the CDR3 is TGCAGCGTTGTCGGGAGGGCCCTGGAGACCCAGTACTTC. The full variable domain, completed using reference TRBV29-1 and TRBJ2-5, is SAVISQKPSRDICQRGTSLTIQCQVDSQVTMMFWYRQQPGQSLTLIATANQGSEATYESGFVIDKFPISRPNLTFSTLTVSNMSPEDSSIYLCSVVGRALETQYFGPGTRLLVL.

The chain recombines TRBV4-1 with TRBJ2-1; D not resolved. V lost 5 bases to trimming and J lost 5 bases, with 10 bases between them. The CDR3 has 13 amino acids. Germline V gene sequence: CDR1 MGHRA, CDR2 YSYEKL. This chain's CDR3 is CASSAPGDNEQFF. CDR3 bases: TGCGCCAGCAGCGCCCCAGGTGACAATGAGCAGTTCTTC.

There are a few counts of this clonotype. The CDR3 DNA sequence: TGTGCCAGCAGCCGAGATAGCGGGTCCCGCACAGATACGCAGTATTTT. Its translation is CASSRDSGSRTDTQYF. V usage is TRBV2 and J usage is TRBJ2-3; 7 nucleotides align to TRBD2. J was trimmed by 1 base and V by 6 bases; bases with no gene match: 10. CDR3 size: 16 residues. Germline V gives CDR1 SNHLY, CDR2 FYNNEI.

This clonotype was seen a handful of times. The CDR3: CASSQDGGRTDTQYF. Written as DNA, the CDR3 is TGTGCCAGCAGCCAAGACGGGGGCAGAACAGATACGCAGTATTTT. The chain couples TRBV4-2 to TRBJ2-3; D may be TRBD1 or TRBD2 (6 bases each). Germline V lookup: CDR1 LGHNA, CDR2 YNFKEQ. The CDR3 is 15 residues long. Trimming cost V 0 bases and J 3 bases, with 10 bases left between them.

V and J are TRBV12-3 or TRBV12-4 and TRBJ1-6; no reliable D call. Trimming pared 1 base from V and 7 bases from J, leaving 8 bases between. This CDR3 spans 14 amino acids. The CDR3 bases are TGTGCCAGCAGTTTAGGGCAGATGAATTCACCCCTCCACTTT. Translating gives CASSLGQMNSPLHF.

This clonotype has a handful of counts. V is TRBV11-1 and J is TRBJ2-3, with D perhaps TRBD1 (5 bases). Germline-derived CDR1 and CDR2 are SGHAT and FQDESV (reference sequence). The V gene lost 1 base and the J gene lost 2 bases, with 16 bases spanning the gap. This CDR3 comprises 17 residues. The CDR3 coding sequence is TGTGCCAGCAGCTTAGACCGCACGACAGCCTACACAGATACGCAGTATTTT. Its protein is CASSLDRTTAYTDTQYF.

This clonotype was counted between two and nine times. The chain has TRBV6-2 or TRBV6-3 and TRBJ1-5, with D hard to call. From germline, CDR1 is MNHEY and CDR2 SVGEGT. The CDR3 spans 17 residues. The V end lost 2 bases, the J end lost 0 bases, and 14 bases lay between the germline ends. The CDR3 reads CASSYPAGRPSNQPQHF. CDR3 coding DNA: TGTGCCAGCAGTTACCCTGCCGGGAGGCCTAGCAATCAGCCCCAGCATTTT.

The chain combines TRBV5-4 with TRBJ2-1, with TRBD2 matching 7 bases. V lost 4 bases to trimming and J lost 4 bases; unmatched junction nucleotides: 8. Looked up from germline, CDR1 is SGHNT and CDR2 is YYREEE (reference sequence). This CDR3 is built from 15 residues. The CDR3 loop is CASSVTSLPYNEQFF. The CDR3, as DNA: TGTGCCAGCAGCGTGACTAGCTTACCTTACAATGAGCAGTTCTTC.